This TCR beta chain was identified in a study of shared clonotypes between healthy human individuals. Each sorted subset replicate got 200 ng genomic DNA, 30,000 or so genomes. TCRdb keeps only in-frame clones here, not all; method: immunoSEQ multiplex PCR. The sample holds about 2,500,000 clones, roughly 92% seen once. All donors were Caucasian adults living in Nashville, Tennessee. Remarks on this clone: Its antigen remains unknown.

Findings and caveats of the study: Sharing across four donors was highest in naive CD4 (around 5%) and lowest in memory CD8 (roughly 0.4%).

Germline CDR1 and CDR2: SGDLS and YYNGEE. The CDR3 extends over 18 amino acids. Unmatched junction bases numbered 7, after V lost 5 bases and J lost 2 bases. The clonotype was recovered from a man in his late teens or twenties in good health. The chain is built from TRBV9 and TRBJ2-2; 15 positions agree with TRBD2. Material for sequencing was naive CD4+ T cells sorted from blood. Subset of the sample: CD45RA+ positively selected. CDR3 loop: CASSLGLAGGGNTGELFF. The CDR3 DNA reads TGTGCCAGCAGTTTGGGACTAGCGGGAGGAGGAAACACCGGGGAGCTGTTTTTT.